The rows below give T cell receptor beta chains drawn from one sample of a study of blood T cell repertoires in COVID-19. Using immunoSEQ multiplex PCR, the repertoire was profiled, and TCRdb retains in-frame clones only, with some absent. The sample contains 150,000 to 200,000 clones, approximately 85% of which appear only once. Sequenced material: peripheral blood. The receptors shown here come from a man in his sixties with active or convalescent COVID-19. The CDR3 runs from the conserved cysteine through the conserved F or W. A D gene is named only where the DNA matches it firmly. Some rows have no size entry. The others give once, few or many, or a class for an expanded clone.

>15|TRBJ1-4|.|TRBV5-1|.
TGCGCCAGCAGCTTGGGGACAGCGTCTAATGAAAAACTGTTTTTT
CASSLGTASNEKLFF
>16|TRBJ2-5|TRBD2|TRBV7-3|.
TGTGCCAGCAGCCCAAATGGACTAGCGGGGCAAGAGACCCAGTACTTC
CASSPNGLAGQETQYF
>13|TRBJ1-1|.|TRBV27|.
TGTGCCAGCAGTTTTCGGTTGAACACTGAAGCTTTCTTT
CASSFRLNTEAFF
>15|TRBJ2-6|.|TRBV2|.
TGTGCCAGCAGTTCGGAGGGGCCTGGGGCCAACGTCCTGACTTTC
CASSSEGPGANVLTF
>18|TRBJ2-7|TRBD2|TRBV15|few
TGTGCCACCAGCAGAGTAACTAGCGGGAGTGTTCTAGGATACGAGCAGTACTTC
CATSRVTSGSVLGYEQYF
>18|TRBJ2-3|TRBD2|TRBV3-1/TRBV3-2|.
TGTGCCAGCAGCCAAGAGGGACTAGCGGGAGGAGGCACAGATACGCAGTATTTT
CASSQEGLAGGGTDTQYF
>14|TRBJ2-2|.|TRBV9|.
TGTGCCAGCAGCGTAGGCCCCCAGTCCGGGGAGCTGTTTTTT
CASSVGPQSGELFF
>14|TRBJ2-7|TRBD1|TRBV19|.
TGTGCCAGTAGTACGGGGGACAGGGGATACGAGCAGTACTTC
CASSTGDRGYEQYF
>15|TRBJ2-5|TRBD1|TRBV7-9|.
TGTGCCAGCAGCTTCCGGGACAGGCAACAAGAGACCCAGTACTTC
CASSFRDRQQETQYF
>15|TRBJ2-1|TRBD2|TRBV20-1|.
TGCAGTGCTAGTTTTTTAGGCCTAGCGGGGAATGAGCAGTTCTTC
CSASFLGLAGNEQFF
>16|TRBJ2-1|TRBD2|TRBV5-4|once
TGTGCCAGCAGCTCGTCTAGCGGCGACACCTACAATGAGCAGTTCTTC
CASSSSSGDTYNEQFF
>16|TRBJ2-1|TRBD2|TRBV19|.
TGTGCCAGTAGTTTCCGGCCTAGCGGGAGGGATAATGAGCAGTTCTTC
CASSFRPSGRDNEQFF
>14|TRBJ2-7|TRBD2|TRBV5-1|.
TGCGCCAGCAGCTCATTAGTAGCGGGGTACGAGCAGTACTTC
CASSSLVAGYEQYF
>15|TRBJ1-1|.|TRBV27|.
TGTGCCAGCAGTTTAGAGTCGGGGAAGAACACTGAAGCTTTCTTT
CASSLESGKNTEAFF
>15|TRBJ2-7|TRBD2|TRBV5-1|.
TGCGCCAGCAGCTTGGGTGGTAGCGGGAGGGACGAGCAGTACTTC
CASSLGGSGRDEQYF
>14|TRBJ1-4|.|TRBV5-4|.
TGTGCCATGGCGGGGGGCGGGAGGAATGAAAAACTGTTTTTT
CAMAGGGRNEKLFF
>13|TRBJ2-1|TRBD2|TRBV5-6|.
TGTGCCAGCAGCTTAGGGACTATCAATGAGCAGTTCTTC
CASSLGTINEQFF
>13|TRBJ1-6|.|TRBV12-3/TRBV12-4|.
TGTGCCAGCACTCTCGGGGGACCTTCACCCCTCCACTTT
CASTLGGPSPLHF
>17|TRBJ1-3|TRBD1|TRBV4-2|.
TGTGCCAGCAGCCAAGAAGGACGGACAGGGGGTGGAAACACCATATATTTT
CASSQEGRTGGGNTIYF
>15|TRBJ2-1|.|TRBV5-1|.
TGCGCCAGCAGCTTGTGGCCTAGCTCCGGGGATGAGCAGTTCTTC
CASSLWPSSGDEQFF